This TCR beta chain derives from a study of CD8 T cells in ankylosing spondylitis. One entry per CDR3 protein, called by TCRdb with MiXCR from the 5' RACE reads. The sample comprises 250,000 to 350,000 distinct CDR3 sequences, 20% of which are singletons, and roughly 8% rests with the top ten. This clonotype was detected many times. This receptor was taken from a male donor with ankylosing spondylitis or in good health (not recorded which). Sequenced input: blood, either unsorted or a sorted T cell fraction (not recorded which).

CDR3 bases: TGCAGTGCACCCGAGCCGGGACAGTTGAAAAACATTCAGTACTTC. This sequence encodes CSAPEPGQLKNIQYF. V and J are TRBV20-1 and TRBJ2-4; the match to TRBD1 covers 7 bases. Germline V gene sequence: CDR1 DFQATT, CDR2 SNEGSKA (reference sequence). The CDR3 runs to 15 residues. Germline trimming cut 6 bases from V and 4 bases from J; bases unmatched to any gene: 12.